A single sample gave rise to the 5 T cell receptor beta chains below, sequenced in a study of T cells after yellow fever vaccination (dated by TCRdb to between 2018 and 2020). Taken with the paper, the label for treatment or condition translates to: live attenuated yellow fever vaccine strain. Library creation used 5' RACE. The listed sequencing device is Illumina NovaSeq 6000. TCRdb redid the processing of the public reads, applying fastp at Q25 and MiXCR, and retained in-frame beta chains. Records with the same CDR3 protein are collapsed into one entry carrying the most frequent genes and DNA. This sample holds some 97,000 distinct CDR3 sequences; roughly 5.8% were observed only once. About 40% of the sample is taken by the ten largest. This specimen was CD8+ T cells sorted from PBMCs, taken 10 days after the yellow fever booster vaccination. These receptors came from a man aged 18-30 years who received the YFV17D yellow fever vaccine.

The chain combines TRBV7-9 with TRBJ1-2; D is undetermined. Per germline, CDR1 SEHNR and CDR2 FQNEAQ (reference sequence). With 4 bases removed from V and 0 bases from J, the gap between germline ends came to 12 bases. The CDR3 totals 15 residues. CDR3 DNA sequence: TGTGCCAGCAGCTCCCAGTCGAAAGCTAACTATGGCTACACCTTC. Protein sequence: CASSSQSKANYGYTF.

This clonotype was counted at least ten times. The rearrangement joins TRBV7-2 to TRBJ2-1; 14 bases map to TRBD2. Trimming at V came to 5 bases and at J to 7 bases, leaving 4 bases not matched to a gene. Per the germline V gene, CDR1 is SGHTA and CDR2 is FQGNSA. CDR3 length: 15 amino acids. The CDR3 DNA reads TGTGCCAGCAGCGCCGGACTAGCGGGGGGAAATGAGCAGTTCTTC. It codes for CASSAGLAGGNEQFF.

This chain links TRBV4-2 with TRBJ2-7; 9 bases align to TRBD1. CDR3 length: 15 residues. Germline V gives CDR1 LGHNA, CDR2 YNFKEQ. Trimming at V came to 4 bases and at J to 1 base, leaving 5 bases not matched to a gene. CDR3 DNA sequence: TGTGCCAGCAGCCCGGGGACAGGGCTTTCCTACGAGCAGTACGTC. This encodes CASSPGTGLSYEQYV.

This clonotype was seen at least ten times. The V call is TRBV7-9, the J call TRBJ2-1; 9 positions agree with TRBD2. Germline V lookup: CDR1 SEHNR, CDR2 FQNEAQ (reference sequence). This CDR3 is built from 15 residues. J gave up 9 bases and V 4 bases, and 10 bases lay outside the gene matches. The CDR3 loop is CASSSLAGGPGEQFF. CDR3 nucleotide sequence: TGTGCCAGCAGCTCCCTTGCGGGGGGGCCAGGTGAGCAGTTCTTC.

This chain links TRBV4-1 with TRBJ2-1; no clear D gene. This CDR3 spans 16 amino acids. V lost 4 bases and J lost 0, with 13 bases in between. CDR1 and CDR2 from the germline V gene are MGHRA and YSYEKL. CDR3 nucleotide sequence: TGCGCCAGCAGCCCTCCCGGTGGTGGCTCCTACAATGAGCAGTTCTTC. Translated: CASSPPGGGSYNEQFF.